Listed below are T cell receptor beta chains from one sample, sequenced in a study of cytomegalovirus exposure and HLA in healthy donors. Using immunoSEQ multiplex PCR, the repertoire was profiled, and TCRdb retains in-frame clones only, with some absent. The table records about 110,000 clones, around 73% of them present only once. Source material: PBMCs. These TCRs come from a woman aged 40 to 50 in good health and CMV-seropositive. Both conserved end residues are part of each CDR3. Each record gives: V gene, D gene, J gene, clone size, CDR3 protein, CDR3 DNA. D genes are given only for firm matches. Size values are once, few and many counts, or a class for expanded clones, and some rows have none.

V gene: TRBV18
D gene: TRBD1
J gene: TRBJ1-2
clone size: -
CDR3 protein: CASSPDRVGYTF
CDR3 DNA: TGTGCCAGCTCACCGGACAGGGTCGGCTACACCTTC

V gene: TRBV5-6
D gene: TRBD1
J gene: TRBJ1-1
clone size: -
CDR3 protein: CASSFVMGQGWDTEAFF
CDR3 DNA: TGTGCCAGCAGCTTTGTAATGGGACAGGGTTGGGACACTGAAGCTTTCTTT

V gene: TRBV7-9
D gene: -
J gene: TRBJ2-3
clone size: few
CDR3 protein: CASSFGSQVSDTQYF
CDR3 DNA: TGTGCCAGCAGCTTCGGCTCTCAGGTATCGGATACGCAGTATTTT

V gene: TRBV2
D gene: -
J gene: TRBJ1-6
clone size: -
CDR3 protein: CASNYRLYNSPLHF
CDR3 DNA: TGTGCCAGCAACTACCGACTCTATAATTCACCCCTCCACTTT

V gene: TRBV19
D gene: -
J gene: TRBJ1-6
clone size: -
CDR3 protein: CASSILPRGGNSPLHF
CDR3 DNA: TGTGCCAGTAGTATCCTACCTAGAGGAGGGAATTCACCCCTCCACTTT

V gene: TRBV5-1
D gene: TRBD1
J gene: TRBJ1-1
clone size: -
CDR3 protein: CASSQGQGRTEAFF
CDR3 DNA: TGCGCCAGCAGCCAGGGACAGGGAAGAACTGAAGCTTTCTTT

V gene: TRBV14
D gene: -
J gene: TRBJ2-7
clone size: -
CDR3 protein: CASSQFRSGLTYEQYF
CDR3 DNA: TGTGCCAGCAGCCAATTTCGCTCAGGCCTAACCTACGAGCAGTACTTC

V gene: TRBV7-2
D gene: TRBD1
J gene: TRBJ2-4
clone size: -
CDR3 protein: CASSPNRGQINIQYF
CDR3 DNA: TGTGCCAGCAGCCCAAACAGGGGGCAAATAAACATTCAGTACTTC

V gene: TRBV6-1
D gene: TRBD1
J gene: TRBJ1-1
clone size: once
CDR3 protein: CASSERSLGGRGTEAFF
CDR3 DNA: TGTGCCAGCAGTGAGAGGAGTCTAGGGGGCCGGGGCACTGAAGCTTTCTTT

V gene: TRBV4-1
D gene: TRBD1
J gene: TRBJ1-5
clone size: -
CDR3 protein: CASSQDPGQPNQPQHF
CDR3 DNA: TGCGCCAGCAGCCAAGACCCGGGACAGCCTAATCAGCCCCAGCATTTT

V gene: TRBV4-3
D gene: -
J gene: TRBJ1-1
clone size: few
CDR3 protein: CASSQDPRRGIEAFF
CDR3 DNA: TGCGCCAGCAGCCAAGACCCGCGCAGGGGAATTGAAGCTTTCTTT

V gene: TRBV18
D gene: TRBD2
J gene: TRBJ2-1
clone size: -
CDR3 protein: CASSPQAGVNEQFF
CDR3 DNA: TGTGCCAGCTCACCCCAAGCGGGGGTGAATGAGCAGTTCTTC

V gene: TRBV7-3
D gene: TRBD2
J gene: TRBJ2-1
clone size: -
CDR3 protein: CASSLAGSGGEQFF
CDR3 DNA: TGTGCCAGCAGCCTGGCTGGTAGCGGGGGAGAACAGTTCTTC

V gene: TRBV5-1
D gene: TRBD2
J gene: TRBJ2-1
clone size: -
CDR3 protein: CASSSQTSGPYNEQFF
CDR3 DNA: TGCGCCAGCAGCTCGCAGACTAGCGGGCCATACAATGAGCAGTTCTTC

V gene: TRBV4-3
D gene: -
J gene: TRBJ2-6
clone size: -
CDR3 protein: CASSQARERAGANVLTF
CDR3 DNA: TGCGCCAGCAGCCAAGCTCGGGAACGCGCTGGGGCCAACGTCCTGACTTTC

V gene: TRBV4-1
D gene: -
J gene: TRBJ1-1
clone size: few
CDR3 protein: CASSSTRLNTEAFF
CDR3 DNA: TGCGCCAGCAGTTCGACCAGGTTGAACACTGAAGCTTTCTTT

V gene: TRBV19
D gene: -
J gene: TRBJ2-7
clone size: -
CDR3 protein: CASSTTGSYEQYF
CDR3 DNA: TGTGCCAGTAGCACCACAGGCTCCTACGAGCAGTACTTC

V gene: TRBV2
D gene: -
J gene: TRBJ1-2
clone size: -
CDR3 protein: CASTDRTTANYGYTF
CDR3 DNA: TGTGCCAGCACCGACCGGACAACTGCTAACTATGGCTACACCTTC

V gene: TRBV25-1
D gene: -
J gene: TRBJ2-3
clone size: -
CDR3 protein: CASSATWLDTQYF
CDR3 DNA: TGTGCCAGCAGTGCAACCTGGCTGGATACGCAGTATTTT

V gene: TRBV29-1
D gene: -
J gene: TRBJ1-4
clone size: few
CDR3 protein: CSVEEAALGLFF
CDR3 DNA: TGCAGCGTTGAAGAAGCGGCCTTGGGACTGTTTTTT

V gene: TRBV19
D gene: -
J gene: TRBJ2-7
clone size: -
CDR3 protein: CASSIVGSFAEQYF
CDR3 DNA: TGTGCCAGTAGTATAGTCGGTTCCTTCGCCGAGCAGTACTTC

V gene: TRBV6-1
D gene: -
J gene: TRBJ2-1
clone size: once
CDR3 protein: CASSEVLAAAKLKQFF
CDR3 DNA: TGTGCCAGCAGTGAAGTACTAGCCGCCGCGAAGCTAAAGCAGTTCTTC

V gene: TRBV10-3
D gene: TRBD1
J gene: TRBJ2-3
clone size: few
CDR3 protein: CAISESSGQVLAQYF
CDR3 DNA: TGTGCCATCAGTGAGTCCTCGGGACAGGTCCTTGCGCAGTATTTT

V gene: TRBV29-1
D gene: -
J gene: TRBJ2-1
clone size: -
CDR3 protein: CSVDFYYNEQFF
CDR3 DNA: TGCAGCGTAGACTTTTACTACAATGAGCAGTTCTTC

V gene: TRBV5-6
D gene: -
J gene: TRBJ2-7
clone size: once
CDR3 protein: CASSSPPGVEQYF
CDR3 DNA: TGTGCCAGCAGCTCACCTCCAGGGGTCGAGCAGTACTTC

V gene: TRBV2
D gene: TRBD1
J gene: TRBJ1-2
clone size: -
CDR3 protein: CASSAGGDYGYTF
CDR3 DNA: TGTGCCAGCAGCGCAGGGGGTGACTATGGCTACACCTTC

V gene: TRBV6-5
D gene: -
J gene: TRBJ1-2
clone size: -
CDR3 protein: CASRSLLGRVGYTF
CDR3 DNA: TGTGCCAGCAGGTCCCTCTTGGGGAGGGTCGGCTACACCTTC

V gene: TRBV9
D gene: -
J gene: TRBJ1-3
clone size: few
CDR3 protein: CASSEEGRLLTGNTIYF
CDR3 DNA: TGTGCCAGCAGCGAGGAGGGTCGGCTGTTGACTGGAAACACCATATATTTT

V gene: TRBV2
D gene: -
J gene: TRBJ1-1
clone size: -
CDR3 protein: CASSSGAFEAFF
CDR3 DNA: TGTGCCAGCAGCTCGGGAGCTTTCGAAGCTTTCTTT

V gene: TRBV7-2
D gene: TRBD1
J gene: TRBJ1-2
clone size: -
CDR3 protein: CASSLQDRGHGYTF
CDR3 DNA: TGTGCCAGCAGCTTACAAGACAGGGGGCACGGCTACACCTTC

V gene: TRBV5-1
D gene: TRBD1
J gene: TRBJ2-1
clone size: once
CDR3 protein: CASSHQASDRDQFF
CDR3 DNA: TGCGCCAGCAGCCACCAGGCGTCCGACAGGGATCAGTTCTTC

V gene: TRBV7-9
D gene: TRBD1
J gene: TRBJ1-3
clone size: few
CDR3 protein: CASSDNGDRGWVAGNTIYF
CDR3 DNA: TGTGCCAGCAGCGATAACGGGGACAGGGGATGGGTCGCTGGAAACACCATATATTTT

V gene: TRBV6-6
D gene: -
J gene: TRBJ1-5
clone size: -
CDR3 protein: CASSPLEEQPQHF
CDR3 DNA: TGTGCCAGCAGCCCCCTCGAGGAACAGCCCCAGCATTTT

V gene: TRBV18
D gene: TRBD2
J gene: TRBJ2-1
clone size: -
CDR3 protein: CASSPTSGEPRYNEQFF
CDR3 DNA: TGTGCCAGCTCACCGACTAGCGGGGAACCCAGGTACAATGAGCAGTTCTTC

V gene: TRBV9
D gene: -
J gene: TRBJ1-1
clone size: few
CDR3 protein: CASSVDTANTEAFF
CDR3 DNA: TGTGCCAGCAGCGTAGACACAGCGAACACTGAAGCTTTCTTT

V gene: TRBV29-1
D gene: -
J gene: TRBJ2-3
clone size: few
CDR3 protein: CSVELKYDRGGSTDTQYF
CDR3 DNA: TGCAGCGTTGAGCTAAAATACGACAGGGGAGGGAGCACAGATACGCAGTATTTT

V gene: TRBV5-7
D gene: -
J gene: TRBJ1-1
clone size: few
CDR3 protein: CASSPLGRVSSAEAFF
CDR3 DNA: TGTGCCAGCAGCCCACTGGGGAGGGTCTCCTCCGCTGAAGCTTTCTTT

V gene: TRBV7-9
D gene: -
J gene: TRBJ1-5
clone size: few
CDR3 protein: CASSFGPAGGPQHF
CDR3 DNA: TGTGCCAGCAGCTTCGGGCCAGCCGGGGGGCCCCAGCATTTT

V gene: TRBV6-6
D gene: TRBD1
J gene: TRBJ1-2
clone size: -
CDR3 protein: CASSPPDRKRGYTF
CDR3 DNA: TGTGCCAGCAGCCCCCCGGACAGGAAGCGTGGCTACACCTTC

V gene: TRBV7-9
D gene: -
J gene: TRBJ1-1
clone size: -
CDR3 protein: CASSLVGGAEAFF
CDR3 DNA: TGTGCCAGCAGCTTAGTAGGTGGGGCGGAAGCTTTCTTT

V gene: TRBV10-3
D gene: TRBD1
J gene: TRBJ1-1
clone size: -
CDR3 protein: CAIGPDRGLSEAFF
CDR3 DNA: TGTGCCATCGGGCCGGACAGGGGGTTGTCTGAAGCTTTCTTT

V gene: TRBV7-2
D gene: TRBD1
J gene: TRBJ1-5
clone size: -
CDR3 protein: CASSVDRGNQPQHF
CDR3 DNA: TGTGCCAGCAGCGTCGACAGGGGCAATCAGCCCCAGCATTTT

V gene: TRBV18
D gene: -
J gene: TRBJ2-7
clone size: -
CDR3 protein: CASSPSGSYEQYF
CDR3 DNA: TGTGCCAGCTCACCATCCGGGAGCTACGAGCAGTACTTC

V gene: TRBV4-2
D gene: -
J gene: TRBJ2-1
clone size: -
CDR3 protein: CASSQTGGLAVNNEQFF
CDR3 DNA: TGTGCCAGCAGCCAAACGGGCGGGCTAGCAGTAAACAATGAGCAGTTCTTC

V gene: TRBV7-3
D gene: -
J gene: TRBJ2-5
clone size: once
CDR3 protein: CASSFSGGGGETQYF
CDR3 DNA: TGTGCCAGCAGCTTCTCTGGGGGGGGCGGTGAGACCCAGTACTTC

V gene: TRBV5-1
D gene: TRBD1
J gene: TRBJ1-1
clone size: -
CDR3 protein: CASSQDRGPITEAFF
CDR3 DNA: TGCGCCAGCAGCCAAGACAGGGGACCGATCACTGAAGCTTTCTTT

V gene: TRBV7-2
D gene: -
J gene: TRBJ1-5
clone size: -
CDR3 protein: CASSPQAVPHQPQHF
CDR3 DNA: TGTGCCAGCAGCCCCCAGGCCGTACCACATCAGCCCCAGCATTTT

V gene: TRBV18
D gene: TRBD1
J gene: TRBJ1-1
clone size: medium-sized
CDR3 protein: CASSDYGQGGTEAFF
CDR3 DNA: TGTGCCAGCTCGGATTACGGACAGGGTGGCACTGAAGCTTTCTTT